This note documents a single TCR beta chain sequence. The ends lost 4 bases at V and 3 bases at J; junction bases unmatched: 6. Per germline, CDR1 SQVTM and CDR2 ANQGSEA. This CDR3 spans 13 amino acids. The sample is drawn from a study of blood T cell repertoires in COVID-19. In the study overall: Acute and convalescent COVID-19 specimens originated in the United States, Italy and Spain. Nucleic acid was either cDNA or gDNA, and it came from T cells, B-cell-depleted T cells, or PBMCs.

In the authors' workflow: Counts of nucleated cells, estimated from reference gene primer amplification, were obtained. TCRdb's table, derived via immunoSEQ multiplex PCR, lists solely in-frame clones and lacks some. V, J and clone size derive from that table, while D and trimming were established from the DNA sequence. There are roughly 340,000 clones in the sample; around 91% occur only once, and roughly 3.5% lies in the top ten. The sample taken for sequencing was peripheral blood. The gene calls are TRBV29-1 and TRBJ2-7; the match to TRBD1 covers 7 bases. The sequence derives from a young woman who had recovered from COVID-19. The CDR3 spells CSVVFRGFYEQYV. The CDR3 DNA sequence: TGCAGCGTTGTTTTCAGGGGGTTCTACGAGCAGTACGTC.